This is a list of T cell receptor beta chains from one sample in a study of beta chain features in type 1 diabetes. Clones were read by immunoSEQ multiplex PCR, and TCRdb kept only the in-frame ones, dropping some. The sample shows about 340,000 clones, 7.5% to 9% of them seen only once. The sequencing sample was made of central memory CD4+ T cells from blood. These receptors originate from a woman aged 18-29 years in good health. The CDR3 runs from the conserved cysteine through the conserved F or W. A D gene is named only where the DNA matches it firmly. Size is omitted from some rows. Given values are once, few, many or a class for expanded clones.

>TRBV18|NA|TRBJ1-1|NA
TGTGCCAGCCGGAGCGGGGGTTCGAACACTGAAGCTTTCTTT
CASRSGGSNTEAFF
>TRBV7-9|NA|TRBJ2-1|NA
TGTGCCAGCAGCTTTGTCCTGGGCAATGAGCAGTTCTTC
CASSFVLGNEQFF
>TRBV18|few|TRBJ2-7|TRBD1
TGTGCCAGCTCACCTTGGACAGGGGGCGAGCAGTACTTC
CASSPWTGGEQYF
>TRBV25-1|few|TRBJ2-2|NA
TGTGCCAGCAGTGAATTTGAACTCACTACCGGGGAGCTGTTTTTT
CASSEFELTTGELFF
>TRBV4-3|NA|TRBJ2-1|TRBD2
TGCGCCAGCAGCCAAGAGCCTAGCGGGAGCAATGAGCAGTTCTTC
CASSQEPSGSNEQFF
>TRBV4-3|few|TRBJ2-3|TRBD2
TGCGCCAGCAGCTTCAGTCTAGCGGGATTAGATACGCAGTATTTT
CASSFSLAGLDTQYF
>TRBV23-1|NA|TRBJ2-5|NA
TGCGCCAGCAGTCAATCTAATCTCGGGGAGAAATACCAAGAGACCCAGTACTTC
CASSQSNLGEKYQETQYF
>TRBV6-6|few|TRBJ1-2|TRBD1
TGTGCCAGCAGTTCGACAGGGGGAGGCAGTGGCTACACCTTC
CASSSTGGGSGYTF
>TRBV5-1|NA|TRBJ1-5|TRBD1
TGCGCCAGCAGCTTGACTGGGACAGCAAATCAGCCCCAGCATTTT
CASSLTGTANQPQHF
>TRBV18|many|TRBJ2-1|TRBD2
TGTGCCAGCTCACCTGATCGGACTAGCGGGAGTATCTATGAGCAGTTCTTC
CASSPDRTSGSIYEQFF
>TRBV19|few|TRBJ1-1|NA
TGTGCCAGTAGGCGCCTAACGGGGGGGCGGTTCGGCACTGAAGCTTTCTTT
CASRRLTGGRFGTEAFF
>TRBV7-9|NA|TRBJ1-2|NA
TGTGCCAGCAGCTTATTCGGGACGGCCGCCTATGGCTACACCTTC
CASSLFGTAAYGYTF
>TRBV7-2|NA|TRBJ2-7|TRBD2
TGTGCCAGCAGCTTATTAGCGGGTGCCTACGAGCAGTACTTC
CASSLLAGAYEQYF
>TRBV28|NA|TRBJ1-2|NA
TGTGCCAGCAGTGCTCGATATGGCTACACCTTC
CASSARYGYTF
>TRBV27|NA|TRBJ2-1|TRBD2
TGTGCCAGCAGTTTAGGGAGCGGGAGGACCACTCAGCAGTTCTTC
CASSLGSGRTTQQFF
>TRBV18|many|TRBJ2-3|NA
TGTGCCAGCTCACCGAGCACAGATACGCAGTATTTT
CASSPSTDTQYF
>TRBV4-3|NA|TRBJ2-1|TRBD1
TGCGCCAGCAGCCAAGACCCGACAGGGCAGCAGTTCTTC
CASSQDPTGQQFF
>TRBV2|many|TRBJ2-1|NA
TGTGCCAGCAAGCGCCAATCCTCCTACAATGAGCAGTTCTTC
CASKRQSSYNEQFF
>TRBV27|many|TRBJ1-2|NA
TGTGCCAGCAGTTTGCGGCCGATGGCGGGGTATGGCTACACCTTC
CASSLRPMAGYGYTF
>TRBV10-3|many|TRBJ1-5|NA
TGTGCCATCAGTGAGTCCTCAGGGGGCAATCAGCCCCAGCATTTT
CAISESSGGNQPQHF
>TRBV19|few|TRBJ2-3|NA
TGTGCCAGTAGTTCAGAGGCAGATACGCAGTATTTT
CASSSEADTQYF
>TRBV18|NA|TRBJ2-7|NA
TGTGCCAGCCGTGGAGTCTCCTACGAGCAGTACTTC
CASRGVSYEQYF
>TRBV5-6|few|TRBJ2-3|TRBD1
TGTGCCACCAGGACAGGAGGTACAGATACGCAGTATTTT
CATRTGGTDTQYF
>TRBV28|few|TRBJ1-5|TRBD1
TGTGCCGGAAAGACAGGGAACAATCAGCCCCAGCATTTT
CAGKTGNNQPQHF
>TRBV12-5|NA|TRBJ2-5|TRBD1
TGTGCTAGTGGAACCGGGACAGGAACAATGGAGACCCAGTACTTC
CASGTGTGTMETQYF